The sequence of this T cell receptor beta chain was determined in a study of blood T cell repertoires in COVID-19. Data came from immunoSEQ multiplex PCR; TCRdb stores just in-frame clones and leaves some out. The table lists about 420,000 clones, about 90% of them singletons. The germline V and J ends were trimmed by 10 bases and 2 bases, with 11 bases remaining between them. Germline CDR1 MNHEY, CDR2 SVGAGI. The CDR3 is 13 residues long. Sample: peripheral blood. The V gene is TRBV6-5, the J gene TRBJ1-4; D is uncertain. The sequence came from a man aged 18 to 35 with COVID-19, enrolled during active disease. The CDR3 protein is CATSKHTNEKLFF. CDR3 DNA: TGTGCCACCTCAAAACACACTAATGAAAAACTGTTTTTT.